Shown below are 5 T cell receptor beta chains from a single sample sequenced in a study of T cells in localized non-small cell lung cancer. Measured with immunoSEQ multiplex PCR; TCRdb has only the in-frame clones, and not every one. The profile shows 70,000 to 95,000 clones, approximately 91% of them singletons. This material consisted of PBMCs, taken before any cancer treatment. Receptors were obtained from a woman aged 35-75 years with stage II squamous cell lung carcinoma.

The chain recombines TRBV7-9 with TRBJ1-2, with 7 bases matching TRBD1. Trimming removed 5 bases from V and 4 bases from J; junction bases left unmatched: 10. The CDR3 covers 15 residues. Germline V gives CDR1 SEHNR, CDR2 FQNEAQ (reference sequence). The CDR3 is CASSRDSFASYGYTF. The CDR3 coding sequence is TGTGCCAGCAGCCGGGACAGTTTCGCGAGCTATGGCTACACCTTC.

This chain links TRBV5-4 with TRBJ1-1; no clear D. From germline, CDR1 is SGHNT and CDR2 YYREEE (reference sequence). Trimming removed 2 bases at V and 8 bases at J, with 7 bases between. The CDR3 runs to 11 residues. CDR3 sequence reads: CASSFSREAFF. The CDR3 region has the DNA TGTGCCAGCAGCTTTTCCAGAGAAGCTTTCTTT.

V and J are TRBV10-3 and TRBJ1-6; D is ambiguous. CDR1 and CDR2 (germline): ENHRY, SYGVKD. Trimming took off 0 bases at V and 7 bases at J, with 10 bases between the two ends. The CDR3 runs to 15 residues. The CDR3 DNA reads TGTGCCATCAGTGAGTCTAGGGTCGGCAATTCACCCCTCCACTTT. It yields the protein CAISESRVGNSPLHF.

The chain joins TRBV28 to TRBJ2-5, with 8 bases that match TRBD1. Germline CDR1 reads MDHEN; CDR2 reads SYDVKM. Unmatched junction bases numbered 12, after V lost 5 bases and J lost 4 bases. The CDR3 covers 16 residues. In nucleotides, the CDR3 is TGTGCCAGCAGTCGGCCGGGCAGGGGGCTAATAGAGACCCAGTACTTC. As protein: CASSRPGRGLIETQYF.

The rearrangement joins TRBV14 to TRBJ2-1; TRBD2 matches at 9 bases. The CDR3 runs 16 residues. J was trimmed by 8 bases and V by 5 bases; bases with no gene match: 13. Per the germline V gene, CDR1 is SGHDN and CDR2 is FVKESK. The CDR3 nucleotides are TGTGCCAGCAGCGGTACCCTAAGCGGGAGGAACGATGAGCAGTTCTTC. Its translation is CASSGTLSGRNDEQFF.